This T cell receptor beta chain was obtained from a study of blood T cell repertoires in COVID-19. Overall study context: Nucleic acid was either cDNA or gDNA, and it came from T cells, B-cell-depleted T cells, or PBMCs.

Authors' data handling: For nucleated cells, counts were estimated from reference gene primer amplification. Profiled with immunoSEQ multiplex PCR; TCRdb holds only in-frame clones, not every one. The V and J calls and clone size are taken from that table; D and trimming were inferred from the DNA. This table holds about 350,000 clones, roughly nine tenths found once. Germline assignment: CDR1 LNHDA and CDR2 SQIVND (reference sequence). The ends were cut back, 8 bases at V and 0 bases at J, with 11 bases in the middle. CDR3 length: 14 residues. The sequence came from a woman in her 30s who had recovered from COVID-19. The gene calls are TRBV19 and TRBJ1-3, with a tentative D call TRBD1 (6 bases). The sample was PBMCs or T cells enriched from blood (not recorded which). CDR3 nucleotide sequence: TGTGCCAGTTCATACAGGGCCTCTGGAAACACCATATATTTT. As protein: CASSYRASGNTIYF.